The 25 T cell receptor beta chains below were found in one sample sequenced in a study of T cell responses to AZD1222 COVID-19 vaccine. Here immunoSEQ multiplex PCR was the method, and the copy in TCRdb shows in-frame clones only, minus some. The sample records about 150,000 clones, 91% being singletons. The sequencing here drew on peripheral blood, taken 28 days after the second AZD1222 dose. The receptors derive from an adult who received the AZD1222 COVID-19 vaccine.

The CDR3 nucleotides read TGTGCCAGCAGTGAAGTAGGGGTCCAGCCCCAGCATTTT. Translating gives CASSEVGVQPQHF. This chain uses TRBV6-1 with TRBJ1-5; the D gene is possibly TRBD1 (5 bases). The CDR3 extends over 13 amino acids. V was cut by 1 base and J by 7 bases, with 8 bases left in between. Germline CDR1 is MNHNS and CDR2 is SASEGT.

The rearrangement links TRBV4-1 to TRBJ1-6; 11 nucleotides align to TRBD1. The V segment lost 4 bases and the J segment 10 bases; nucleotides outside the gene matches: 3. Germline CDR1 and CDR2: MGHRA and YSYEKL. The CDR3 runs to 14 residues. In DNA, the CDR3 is TGCGCCAGCAGCCCCCGGGACAGGGGGTCACCCCTCCACTTT. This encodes CASSPRDRGSPLHF.

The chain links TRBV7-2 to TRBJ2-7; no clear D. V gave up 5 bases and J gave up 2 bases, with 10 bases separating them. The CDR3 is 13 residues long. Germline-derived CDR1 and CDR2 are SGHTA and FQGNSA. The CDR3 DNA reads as TGTGCCAGCAGCCTCCAGGCGGCCTACGAGCAGTACTTC. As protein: CASSLQAAYEQYF.

In DNA form, the CDR3 reads TGTGCCAGCAGCTTACGGGCAGGGGGCTATGGCTACACCTTC. Protein sequence: CASSLRAGGYGYTF. The chain joins TRBV7-9 to TRBJ1-2, with 7 positions matching TRBD1. There are 14 residues in the CDR3. The germline CDR1 and CDR2 sequences are SEHNR and FQNEAQ (reference sequence). With 2 bases clipped from V and 4 bases from J, the junction kept 4 bases outside the gene matches.

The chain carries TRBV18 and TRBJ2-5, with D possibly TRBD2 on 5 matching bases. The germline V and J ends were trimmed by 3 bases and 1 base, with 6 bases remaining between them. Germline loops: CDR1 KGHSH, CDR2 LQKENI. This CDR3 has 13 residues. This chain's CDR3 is CASSPGIQETQYF. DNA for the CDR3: TGTGCCAGCTCACCCGGGATCCAAGAGACCCAGTACTTC.

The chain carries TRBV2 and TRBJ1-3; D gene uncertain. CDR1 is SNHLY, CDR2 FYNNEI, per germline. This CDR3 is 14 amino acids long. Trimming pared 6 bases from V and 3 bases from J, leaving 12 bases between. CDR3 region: CASRKETNGNTIYF. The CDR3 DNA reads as TGTGCCAGCAGAAAAGAAACGAATGGAAACACCATATATTTT. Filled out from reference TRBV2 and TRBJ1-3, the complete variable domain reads EPEVTQTPSHQVTQMGQEVILRCVPISNHLYFYWYRQILGQKVEFLVSFYNNEISEKSEIFDDQFSVERPDGSNFTLKIRSTKLEDSAMYFCASRKETNGNTIYFGEGSWLTVV.

This CDR3 reads CASSGGTGMNTEAFF. The CDR3 DNA is TGCGCCAGCAGCGGAGGGACAGGCATGAACACTGAAGCTTTCTTT. The chain carries TRBV5-1 and TRBJ1-1; 8 bases map to TRBD1. CDR1 SGHRS and CDR2 YFSETQ come from the germline V gene. V lost 4 bases and J lost 0; bases outside the gene matches: 5. This CDR3 spans 15 amino acids.

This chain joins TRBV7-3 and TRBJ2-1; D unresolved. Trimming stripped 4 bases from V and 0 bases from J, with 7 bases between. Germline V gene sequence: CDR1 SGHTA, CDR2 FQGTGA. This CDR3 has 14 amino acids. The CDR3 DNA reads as TGTGCCAGCAGCTCAGCCTACTCCTACAATGAGCAGTTCTTC. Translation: CASSSAYSYNEQFF.

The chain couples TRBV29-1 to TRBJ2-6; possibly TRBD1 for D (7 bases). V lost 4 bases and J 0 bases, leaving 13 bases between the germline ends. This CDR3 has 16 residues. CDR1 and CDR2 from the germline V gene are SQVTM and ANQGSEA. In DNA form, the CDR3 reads TGCAGCGTTGCGCGGCAGGGGGGCTCTGGGGCCAACGTCCTGACTTTC. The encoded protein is CSVARQGGSGANVLTF.

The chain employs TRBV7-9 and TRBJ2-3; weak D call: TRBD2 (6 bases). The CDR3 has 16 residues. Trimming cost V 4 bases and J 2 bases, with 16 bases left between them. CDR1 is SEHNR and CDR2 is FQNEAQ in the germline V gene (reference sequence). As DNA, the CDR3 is TGTGCCAGCAGCTCTCACTCGGCGGGGTTCACAGATACGCAGTATTTT. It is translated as CASSSHSAGFTDTQYF.

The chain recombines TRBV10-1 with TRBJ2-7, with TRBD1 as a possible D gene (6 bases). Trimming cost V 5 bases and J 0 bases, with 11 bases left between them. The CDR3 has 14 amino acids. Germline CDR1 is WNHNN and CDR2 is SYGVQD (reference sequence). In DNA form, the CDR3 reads TGCGCCAGCAGTCAAACAGGGACCTCCTACGAGCAGTACTTC. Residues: CASSQTGTSYEQYF.

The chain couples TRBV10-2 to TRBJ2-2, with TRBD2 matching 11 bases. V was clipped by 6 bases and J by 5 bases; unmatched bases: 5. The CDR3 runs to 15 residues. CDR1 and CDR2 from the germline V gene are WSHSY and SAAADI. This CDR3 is CASRVAGGGTGELFF. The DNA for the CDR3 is TGCGCCAGCAGGGTAGCGGGAGGGGGTACCGGGGAGCTGTTTTTT.

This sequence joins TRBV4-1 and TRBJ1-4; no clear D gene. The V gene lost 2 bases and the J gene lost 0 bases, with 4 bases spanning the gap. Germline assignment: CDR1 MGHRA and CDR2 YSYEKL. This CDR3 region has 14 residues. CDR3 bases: TGCGCCAGCAGCCAACTGGCAACTAATGAAAAACTGTTTTTT. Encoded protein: CASSQLATNEKLFF.

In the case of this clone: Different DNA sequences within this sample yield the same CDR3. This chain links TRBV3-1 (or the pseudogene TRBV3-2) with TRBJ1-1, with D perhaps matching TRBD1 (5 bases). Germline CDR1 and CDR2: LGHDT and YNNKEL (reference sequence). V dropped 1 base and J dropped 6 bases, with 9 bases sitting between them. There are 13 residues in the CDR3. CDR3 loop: CASSQGQGAEAFF. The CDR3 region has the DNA TGTGCCAGCAGCCAAGGTCAGGGAGCTGAAGCTTTCTTT.

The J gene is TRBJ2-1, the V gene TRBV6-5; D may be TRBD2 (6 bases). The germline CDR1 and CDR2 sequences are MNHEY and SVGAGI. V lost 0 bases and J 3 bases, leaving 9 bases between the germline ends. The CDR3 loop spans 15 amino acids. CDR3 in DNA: TGTGCCAGCAGTTACTCCGGAGGGAACTACAATGAGCAGTTCTTC. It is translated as CASSYSGGNYNEQFF.

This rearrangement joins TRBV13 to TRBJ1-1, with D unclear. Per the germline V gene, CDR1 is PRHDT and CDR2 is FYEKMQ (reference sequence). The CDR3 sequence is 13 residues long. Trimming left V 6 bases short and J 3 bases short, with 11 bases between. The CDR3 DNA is TGTGCCAGCAGGGGCCCGATGGACACTGAAGCTTTCTTT. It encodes CASRGPMDTEAFF.

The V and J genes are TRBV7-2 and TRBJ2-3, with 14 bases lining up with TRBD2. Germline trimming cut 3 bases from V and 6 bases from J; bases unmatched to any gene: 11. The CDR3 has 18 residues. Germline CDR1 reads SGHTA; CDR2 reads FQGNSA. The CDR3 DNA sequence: TGTGCCAGCAGCTTGACTGGACTAGCGGGAGGATCGGGGGATACGCAGTATTTT. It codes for CASSLTGLAGGSGDTQYF.

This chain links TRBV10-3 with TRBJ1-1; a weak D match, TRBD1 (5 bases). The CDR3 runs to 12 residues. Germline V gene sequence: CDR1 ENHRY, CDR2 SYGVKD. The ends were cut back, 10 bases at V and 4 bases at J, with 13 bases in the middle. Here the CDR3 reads CATERDGTEAFF. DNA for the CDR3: TGTGCCACCGAGAGGGACGGCACTGAAGCTTTCTTT.

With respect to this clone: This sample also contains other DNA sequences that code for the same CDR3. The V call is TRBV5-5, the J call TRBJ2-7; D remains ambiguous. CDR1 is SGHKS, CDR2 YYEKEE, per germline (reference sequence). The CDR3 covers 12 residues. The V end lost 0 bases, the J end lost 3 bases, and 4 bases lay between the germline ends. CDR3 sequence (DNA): TGTGCCAGCAGCTTGGGAGTCTACGAGCAGTACTTC. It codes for CASSLGVYEQYF.

The CDR3 here is CASSYSGTSTDTQYF. As DNA, the CDR3 is TGTGCCAGCAGTTACTCCGGGACTAGCACAGATACGCAGTATTTT. This chain links TRBV6-5 with TRBJ2-3; D possibly corresponds to TRBD2 (6 bases). The CDR3 sequence is 15 residues long. CDR1 is MNHEY and CDR2 is SVGAGI in the germline V gene. V was pared by 0 bases and J by 0 bases, with 7 bases between.

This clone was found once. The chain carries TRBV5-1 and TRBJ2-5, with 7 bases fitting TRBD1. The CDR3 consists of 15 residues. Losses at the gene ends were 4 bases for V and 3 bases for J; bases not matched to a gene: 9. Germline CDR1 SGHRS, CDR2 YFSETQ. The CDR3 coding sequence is TGCGCCAGCAGCCTGTCCGGGACAGTTAAAGAGACCCAGTACTTC. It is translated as CASSLSGTVKETQYF. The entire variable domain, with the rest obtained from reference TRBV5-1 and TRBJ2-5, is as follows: KAGVTQTPRYLIKTRGQQVTLSCSPISGHRSVSWYQQTPGQGLQFLFEYFSETQRNKGNFPGRFSGRQFSNSRSEMNVSTLELGDSALYLCASSLSGTVKETQYFGPGTRLLVL.

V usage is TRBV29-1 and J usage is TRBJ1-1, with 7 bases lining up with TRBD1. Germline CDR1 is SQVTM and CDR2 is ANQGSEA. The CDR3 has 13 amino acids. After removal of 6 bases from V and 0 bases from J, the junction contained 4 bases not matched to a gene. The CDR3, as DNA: TGCAGCGTCCTGACAGGGCTGAACACTGAAGCTTTCTTT. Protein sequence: CSVLTGLNTEAFF.

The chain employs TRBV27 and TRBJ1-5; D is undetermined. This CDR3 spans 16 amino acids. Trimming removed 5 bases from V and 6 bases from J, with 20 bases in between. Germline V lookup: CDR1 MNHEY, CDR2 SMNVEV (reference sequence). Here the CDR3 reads CASSPLDGRSSQPQHF. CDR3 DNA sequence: TGTGCCAGCAGTCCCCTGGACGGAAGGAGTAGTCAGCCCCAGCATTTT.

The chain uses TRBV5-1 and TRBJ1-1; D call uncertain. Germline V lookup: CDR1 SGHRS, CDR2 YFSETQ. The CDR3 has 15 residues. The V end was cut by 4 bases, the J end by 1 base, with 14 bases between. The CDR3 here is CASSPQETRNTEAFF. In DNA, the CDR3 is TGCGCCAGCAGCCCCCAGGAGACCAGGAACACTGAAGCTTTCTTT. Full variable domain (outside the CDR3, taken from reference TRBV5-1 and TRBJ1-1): KAGVTQTPRYLIKTRGQQVTLSCSPISGHRSVSWYQQTPGQGLQFLFEYFSETQRNKGNFPGRFSGRQFSNSRSEMNVSTLELGDSALYLCASSPQETRNTEAFFGQGTRLTVV.

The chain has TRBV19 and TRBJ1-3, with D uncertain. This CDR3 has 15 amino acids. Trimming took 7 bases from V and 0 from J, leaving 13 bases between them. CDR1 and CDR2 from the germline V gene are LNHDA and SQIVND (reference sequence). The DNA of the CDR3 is TGTGCCAGTAACCCCGGACCCGCCTCTGGAAACACCATATATTTT. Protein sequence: CASNPGPASGNTIYF.